This TCR beta chain is drawn from a study of T cell responses to AZD1222 COVID-19 vaccine. Study in general: Pooled samples include second doses given at about 4 or 12 weeks.

Looked up from germline, CDR1 is WNHNN and CDR2 is SYGVQD (reference sequence). The CDR3 loop spans 13 amino acids. The V gene lost 0 bases and the J gene lost 2 bases, with 4 bases spanning the gap. Generated by immunoSEQ multiplex PCR, the TCRdb table keeps only in-frame clones and is missing some. The profile shows approximately 100,000 clones, approximately 87% of them singletons. This specimen was peripheral blood, taken on day 0 of AZD1222 vaccination. The chain joins TRBV10-1 to TRBJ2-5; D is undetermined. The sequence derives from an adult in good health. The CDR3 DNA reads TGCGCCAGCAGTGAGTCCGGACAAGAGACCCAGTACTTC. Amino acid sequence: CASSESGQETQYF.